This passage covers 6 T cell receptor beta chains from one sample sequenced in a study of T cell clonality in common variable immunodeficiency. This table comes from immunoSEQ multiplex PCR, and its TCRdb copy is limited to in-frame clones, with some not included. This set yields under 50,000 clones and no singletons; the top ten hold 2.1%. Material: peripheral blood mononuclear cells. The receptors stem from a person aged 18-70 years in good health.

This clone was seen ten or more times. The CDR3 loop is CASSEWGENTEAFF. The part of the CDR3 DNA that was read is TGTGCCAGCAGTGAATGGGGGGAGAACACTGAA. The V and J genes are TRBV2 and TRBJ1-1; the D gene is possibly TRBD1 (5 bases). The observed sequence ends 3 residues before the CDR3 terminus, with the missing tail filled in from the germline J gene. V lost 2 bases and J lost 1, with 8 bases in between. Germline-derived CDR1 and CDR2 are SNHLY and FYNNEI. The CDR3 spans 14 residues.

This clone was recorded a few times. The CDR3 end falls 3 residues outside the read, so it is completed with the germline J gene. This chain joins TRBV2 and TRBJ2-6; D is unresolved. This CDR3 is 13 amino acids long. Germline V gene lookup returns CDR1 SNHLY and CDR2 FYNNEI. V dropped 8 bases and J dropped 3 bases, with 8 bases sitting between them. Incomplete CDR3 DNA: TGTGCCAGCCGTCCAGATGGGGCCAACGTC. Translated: CASRPDGANV. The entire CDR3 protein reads CASRPDGANVLTF.

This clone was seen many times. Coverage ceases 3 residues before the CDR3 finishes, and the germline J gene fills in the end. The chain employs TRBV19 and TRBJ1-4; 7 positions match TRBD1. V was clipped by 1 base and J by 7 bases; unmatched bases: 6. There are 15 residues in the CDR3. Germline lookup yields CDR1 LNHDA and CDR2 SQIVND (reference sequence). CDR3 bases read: TGTGCCAGTAGTATAGGCGTCCACAGGGGTGAAAAA. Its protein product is CASSIGVHRGEK. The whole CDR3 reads CASSIGVHRGEKLFF.

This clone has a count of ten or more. CDR3 protein: CASSMEATQETQYF. The sequenced part of the CDR3 DNA is TGTGCCAGTAGTATGGAAGCGACCCAAGAGACC. The J gene is TRBJ2-5, the V gene TRBV19, with D unresolved. The read halts 3 residues ahead of the CDR3 end, with the missing end drawn from the germline J gene. The germline V gene encodes CDR1 LNHDA and CDR2 SQIVND (reference sequence). V was cut by 3 bases and J by 1 base, with 9 bases left in between. This CDR3 contains 14 residues.

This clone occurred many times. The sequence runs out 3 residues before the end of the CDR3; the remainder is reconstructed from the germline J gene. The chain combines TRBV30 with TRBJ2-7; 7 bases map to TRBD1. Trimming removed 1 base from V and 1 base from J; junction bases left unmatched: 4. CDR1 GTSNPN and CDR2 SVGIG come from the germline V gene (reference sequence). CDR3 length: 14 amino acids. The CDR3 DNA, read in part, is TGTGCCTGGAGTGATGGGACAGTTTCCTACGAG. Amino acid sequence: CAWSDGTVSYE. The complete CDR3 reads CAWSDGTVSYEQYF.

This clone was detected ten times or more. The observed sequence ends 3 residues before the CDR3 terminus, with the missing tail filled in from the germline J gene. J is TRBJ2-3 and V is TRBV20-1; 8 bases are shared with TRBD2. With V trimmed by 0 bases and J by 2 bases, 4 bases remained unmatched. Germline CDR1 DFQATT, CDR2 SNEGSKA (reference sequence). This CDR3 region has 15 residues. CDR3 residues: CSARDPLAATDTQYF. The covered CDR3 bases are TGCAGTGCTAGAGACCCACTAGCGGCCACAGATACG.